The present entry profiles one T cell receptor (beta chain) with its context. Its antigen target is currently unknown. Base-call qualities are not available, and no considerably larger clone is one nucleotide away. Compared with germline, V lacks 0 bases and J lacks 5 bases; bases without a gene match: 10. The germline V gene provides CDR1 SGHRS and CDR2 YFSETQ. The cysteine opens and the phenylalanine closes a CDR3 of 17 amino acids. Solely the CDR3 DNA is kept, with 51 bases framed from the first base. The data stem from a study of T cell responses to AZD1222 COVID-19 vaccine (dated by TCRdb to 2020 to 2023). Concerning the study at large: AZD1222 recipients with second doses at about 4 weeks or about 12 weeks were pooled, because spike-specific TCR depth and breadth did not differ between schedules. TCR sequencing was performed for about 250 trial participants, of whom 207 were given two doses of AZD1222 and some 26 were given two doses of MenACWY control vaccine. Enrollment into the trials was organized by age into subgroups of 18-55, 56-69 and 70-plus years, and those subgroups contained about 150, 27 and 61 TCR-sequenced participants, respectively.

General findings and caveats noted by the study authors: Participants were mostly white British and included more females than males, and it was suggested by the authors that clonal diversity may have been underestimated. Conclusions about previously exposed vaccinees are limited, since just 5 or 6 AZD1222 recipients were seropositive for SARS-CoV-2 at baseline. Epitopes outside the regions mutated in the B.1.351 and B.1.1.7 variants were reportedly recognized by nearly half of the unique spike-specific TCRs. In the small 56-69-year group, the increase in depth fell short of significance, most likely because of low power. After two AZD1222 doses, spike-specific TCR breadth and depth were significantly higher than at day 0 and than in MenACWY recipients. The whole spike protein was spanned by vaccine-associated CD4 TCRs, and dominant responses were seen in regions 160-218 and 743-854. Because no samples from the day 14 peak response were available, repertoires could be characterized only after the peak T cell response.

Sample time point, as interpreted from the label and publication: baseline before first vaccination. Vaccinee samples came from UK trials COV001 and COV002, including a single-blind randomized controlled phase 2/3 trial of AZD1222 (ChAdOx1 nCoV-19) in healthy adults. For TCRbeta chain sequencing, PBMC samples from trial participants were taken at day 0 and at day 28 after the second dose. The CDR3 regions of human TCRbeta chains were analyzed by immunosequencing. Turning to the authors' computational methods: TCRs in the repertoires were compared against a reference library of SARS-CoV-2-specific TCRs that had been generated with the MIRA antigen-specificity platform. Breadth meant the fraction of unique TCRs that were SARS-CoV-2-associated, whereas depth meant the fraction of total T cells that were SARS-CoV-2-associated. Using the MIRA data, each spike-specific TCR was mapped to the spike region that the TCR reacts to and placed in a CD4 or CD8 class. Log10-transformed breadth and depth values were compared by one-way ANOVA with Sidak's multiple comparisons tests. TCRdb took over this immuneACCESS table, retaining in-frame rearrangements with V and J assigned. Such tables are incomplete; in checked studies, under half of the missing clones stem from an unresolved V gene, and the remainder is unexplained. Clonal size and the V and J genes are those of that table, whereas D and trimming came from the DNA. The table for this sample lists roughly 150,000 clones; approximately 92% of them were counted only once. The ten most abundant clones make up about 1.6% of the sample.

The specimen was peripheral blood, collected on day 0 of AZD1222 vaccination. The receptor was isolated from an adult in good health. The sequence joins TRBV5-1 to TRBJ2-3; 9 nucleotides in the junction match TRBD2. The nucleotide sequence reads TGCGCCAGCAGCTTGGAGGTGCGGGGGGGCCTGAGAGATACGCAGTATTTT. It translates as CASSLEVRGGLRDTQYF.